These T cell receptor beta chains were read from a single sample in a study of blood T cells in healthy people across ages. TCRdb fed the 5' RACE reads into MiXCR, producing one record per CDR3 protein. This sample has some 1,800,000 distinct CDR3 sequences, with approximately 40% found just once. Sequenced: blood. The receptor set was obtained from a human donor in good health. CDR3s include the opening cysteine and the closing phenylalanine or tryptophan. Each record gives: V gene, clone size, CDR3 protein. A row's size may be missing; if present it is once, few, many or a size class.

v_gene: TRBV6-6
abundance: NA
CDR3aa: CASSYNLMYEQYF

v_gene: TRBV7-2
abundance: NA
CDR3aa: CASSSRTGPGYTF

v_gene: TRBV5-1
abundance: NA
CDR3aa: CASSLLPTGQGETQYF

v_gene: TRBV11-2
abundance: many
CDR3aa: CASSFPGRDIQYF

v_gene: TRBV5-1
abundance: few
CDR3aa: CASSLAADDGYTF

v_gene: TRBV5-4
abundance: NA
CDR3aa: CASSPREGARDGRANVLTF

v_gene: TRBV29-1
abundance: NA
CDR3aa: CSATDPGSEKLFF

v_gene: TRBV9
abundance: NA
CDR3aa: CASSVGGKGNEKLFF

v_gene: TRBV6-5
abundance: few
CDR3aa: CASNTGNGYTF

v_gene: TRBV27
abundance: few
CDR3aa: CASSFPPRDRGENSPLHF

v_gene: TRBV12-5
abundance: NA
CDR3aa: CASAHTATLAKNIQYF

v_gene: TRBV10-3
abundance: NA
CDR3aa: CAISFDSNYGYTF

v_gene: TRBV10-3
abundance: NA
CDR3aa: CAIRPGQGFEQYF

v_gene: TRBV7-6
abundance: few
CDR3aa: CASSYSRGRNQPQHF

v_gene: TRBV28
abundance: NA
CDR3aa: CASSLEGVREQYF

v_gene: TRBV4-3
abundance: few
CDR3aa: CASSPRGWGEVADTQYF

v_gene: TRBV9
abundance: few
CDR3aa: CASSVVSDNSPLHF

v_gene: TRBV4-1
abundance: few
CDR3aa: CASSQVERGVYGYTF

v_gene: TRBV20-1
abundance: NA
CDR3aa: CSASLGPNNQPQHF

v_gene: TRBV12-3/TRBV12-4
abundance: few
CDR3aa: CASRRQGNGQAFF

v_gene: TRBV4-2
abundance: few
CDR3aa: CASSQDQGRLETQYF

v_gene: TRBV12-3/TRBV12-4
abundance: NA
CDR3aa: CASSSSPGEQYF

v_gene: TRBV6-4
abundance: few
CDR3aa: CASSRTRTGYGYTF

v_gene: TRBV29-1
abundance: NA
CDR3aa: CSTRVGDGTEAFF

v_gene: TRBV7-3
abundance: many
CDR3aa: CASSRQGTNSGANVLTF

v_gene: TRBV5-1
abundance: few
CDR3aa: CASSLAPSRGNEQFF

v_gene: TRBV20-1
abundance: NA
CDR3aa: CSAQQGPWGSYEQYF

v_gene: TRBV5-1
abundance: NA
CDR3aa: CASSLGQQGQEGYTF